These T cell receptor beta chains were read from a single sample in a study of Graves' ophthalmopathy and Graves' hyperthyroidism. TCRdb re-derived calls from the multiplex PCR reads in MiXCR, one entry per CDR3 protein. Among around 1,200,000 distinct CDR3 sequences listed, 36% were seen once. Sequencing input: peripheral blood or thyroid tissue (not recorded which). The receptors originated from an adult man with Graves' hyperthyroidism. CDR3s include the opening cysteine and the closing phenylalanine or tryptophan. A D gene is named only where the DNA matches it firmly. The size field is filled for only some rows; it gives once, few, many or a size class.

>TRBJ2-7|.|TRBV2|.
CASSFPGGPGEQYF
TGTGCCAGCAGTTTTCCTGGGGGGCCGGGGGAGCAGTACTTC
>TRBJ2-5|.|TRBV7-9|many
CASSFRLGLQETQYF
TGTGCCAGCAGCTTCCGACTAGGCCTCCAAGAGACCCAGTACTTC
>TRBJ1-5|.|TRBV12-3/TRBV12-4|.
CASRVGVYQPQHF
TGTGCCAGCAGGGTCGGGGTCTATCAGCCCCAGCATTTT
>TRBJ1-3|.|TRBV27|once
CASRPLDGRDSGNTIYF
TGTGCCAGCAGACCCTTAGACGGAAGGGACTCTGGAAACACCATATATTTT
>TRBJ2-7|TRBD2|TRBV12-3/TRBV12-4|few
CASGLGPGLGVEQYF
TGTGCCAGCGGTTTAGGCCCGGGACTAGGAGTCGAGCAGTACTTC
>TRBJ1-2|.|TRBV7-9|few
CASSPQGGSDGYTF
TGTGCCAGCAGCCCACAAGGGGGATCGGATGGCTACACCTTC
>TRBJ1-1|.|TRBV7-6|.
CASSLGGGREAFF
TGTGCCAGCAGCTTAGGGGGGGGGCGAGAAGCTTTCTTT
>TRBJ1-5|.|TRBV9|many
CASSVGGHQPQHF
TGTGCCAGCAGCGTAGGGGGGCATCAGCCCCAGCATTTT
>TRBJ1-5|.|TRBV6-6|few
CASSPGTDGDQPQHF
TGTGCCAGCAGTCCAGGGACGGATGGCGATCAGCCCCAGCATTTT
>TRBJ2-7|.|TRBV20-1|few
CSARDPRVATREQYF
TGCAGTGCTAGAGATCCCCGGGTAGCAACGAGGGAGCAGTACTTC
>TRBJ1-4|TRBD1|TRBV7-9|.
CASSLTQGTGEKLFF
TGTGCCAGCAGCTTAACACAGGGGACTGGTGAAAAACTGTTTTTT
>TRBJ1-5|.|TRBV15|.
CATSSLRRDQPQHF
TGTGCCACCAGCAGTTTACGGCGTGATCAGCCCCAGCATTTT
>TRBJ2-2|.|TRBV10-1|.
CASSEGNSNTGELFF
TGCGCCAGCAGTGAGGGGAATTCGAACACCGGGGAGCTGTTTTTT
>TRBJ2-6|TRBD1|TRBV2|once
CASRETGANVLTF
TGTGCCAGCAGGGAAACAGGGGCGAACGTCCTGACTTTC
>TRBJ1-3|.|TRBV28|few
CATSTGNTIYF
TGTGCCACCTCCACCGGAAACACCATATATTTT
>TRBJ2-1|TRBD2|TRBV15|.
CATSGTSGRNEQFF
TGTGCCACCAGCGGAACTAGCGGGAGGAATGAGCAGTTCTTC
>TRBJ2-7|TRBD1|TRBV19|few
CASSSPPQGEEQYF
TGTGCCAGTAGTAGTCCCCCACAGGGGGAGGAGCAGTACTTC
>TRBJ2-7|.|TRBV4-1|.
CASRPGFSRGGDEQYF
TGCGCCAGCAGGCCAGGTTTCTCCAGGGGAGGCGACGAGCAGTACTTC
>TRBJ1-1|.|TRBV20-1|.
CSAGDPKAFF
TGCAGTGCGGGAGATCCCAAGGCTTTCTTT
>TRBJ2-1|.|TRBV10-3|once
CAISGTEGVEFF
TGTGCCATCAGCGGCACGGAGGGGGTTGAGTTCTTC
>TRBJ2-2|.|TRBV12-5|once
CASGPHNTGELFF
TGTGCTAGTGGCCCACATAACACCGGGGAGCTGTTTTTT
>TRBJ1-2|TRBD1|TRBV15|.
CATRPNGQANYGYTF
TGTGCCACGCGACCTAACGGACAGGCAAACTATGGCTACACCTTC
>TRBJ2-7|TRBD2|TRBV7-8|few
CASSSRGGSSYEQYF
TGTGCCAGCAGTTCCCGCGGCGGGAGCTCCTACGAGCAGTACTTC
>TRBJ1-1|.|TRBV9|once
CASSVGDANEAFF
TGTGCCAGCAGCGTAGGGGATGCTAATGAAGCTTTCTTT
>TRBJ1-1|.|TRBV7-8|many
CASSSTRDTEAFF
TGTGCCAGCAGCTCGACCCGAGACACTGAAGCTTTCTTT
>TRBJ1-2|TRBD1|TRBV5-4|.
CASSLGDRAFLGYTF
TGTGCCAGCAGCTTGGGTGACAGGGCTTTCTTAGGCTACACCTTC
>TRBJ2-1|TRBD2|TRBV5-6|.
CASTGGIHNEQFF
TGTGCCAGCACCGGGGGGATACACAATGAGCAGTTCTTC
>TRBJ1-2|.|TRBV19|many
CASSISGAADNYGYTF
TGTGCCAGTAGTATCAGCGGAGCAGCCGATAACTATGGCTACACCTTC
>TRBJ2-7|TRBD1|TRBV29-1|.
CSVEPGQAAYEQYF
TGCAGCGTTGAACCGGGACAGGCAGCCTACGAGCAGTACTTC
>TRBJ1-1|.|TRBV24-1|.
CATSESGRNTEAFF
TGTGCCACCAGTGAATCTGGGAGAAACACTGAAGCTTTCTTT
>TRBJ2-5|.|TRBV19|many
CASSMGTKETQYF
TGTGCCAGTAGTATGGGGACGAAAGAGACCCAGTACTTC
>TRBJ2-7|TRBD1|TRBV20-1|.
CSAQGAGVHEQYF
TGCAGTGCTCAGGGGGCGGGCGTCCACGAGCAGTACTTC